This record looks at one TCR beta chain sequence and its context. Its antigen is unknown. Profiled with immunoSEQ multiplex PCR; TCRdb holds only in-frame clones, not every one. The sample records fewer than 140,000 clones, 90% being singletons. The data belong to a study of OX40 agonist ivuxolimab in advanced cancers. General observations from the study: Near-lowest levels of clonal expansion characterized partial responders at 0.1-3.0 mg/kg. Dosing at 0.1 to 3.0 mg/kg was accompanied by clonal expansion of CD4+ and CD8+ blood T cells by week 6. Mean expanded clone counts were higher in CD8+ than CD4+ T cells.

Germline CDR1 reads KGHSH; CDR2 reads LQKENI. Unmatched junction bases numbered 4, after V lost 0 bases and J lost 7 bases. CDR3 size: 15 residues. This specimen was CD4+ or CD8+ T cells sorted from blood, taken in a trial of the OX40 agonist ivuxolimab. This TCR was sampled from an adult with an advanced solid tumor such as melanoma, head and neck, liver or kidney cancer. The chain has TRBV18 and TRBJ2-3; 10 bases are shared with TRBD2. CDR3 in amino acids: CASSPPGTSANTQYF. CDR3 bases: TGTGCCAGCTCACCACCTGGGACTAGCGCGAATACGCAGTATTTT.